These T cell receptor beta chains were read from a single sample in a study of Graves' ophthalmopathy and Graves' hyperthyroidism. TCRdb ran MiXCR on the multiplex PCR reads and lists one entry per CDR3 protein. The table has around 590,000 distinct CDR3 sequences, under 40% seen once. The sample was peripheral blood or thyroid tissue (not recorded which). The receptors originated from an adult man with Graves' hyperthyroidism. The CDR3 runs from the conserved cysteine through the conserved F or W. Each record gives: V gene, J gene, clone size, CDR3 length, D gene, CDR3 DNA, CDR3 protein. D genes are given only for firm matches. Size tells how often a clone was seen (once, few, many) or the class of an expanded clone, and some rows leave it out.

V gene: TRBV5-1
J gene: TRBJ2-3
clone size: -
CDR3 length: 14
D gene: -
CDR3 DNA: TGCGCCAGCAGGGCGGGTACTAGCACAGATACGCAGTATTTT
CDR3 protein: CASRAGTSTDTQYF

V gene: TRBV12-3/TRBV12-4
J gene: TRBJ1-2
clone size: -
CDR3 length: 14
D gene: TRBD1
CDR3 DNA: TGTGCCAGCAGCCTCACAGGGGGCGATACTGGAAACACCTTC
CDR3 protein: CASSLTGGDTGNTF

V gene: TRBV7-8
J gene: TRBJ2-2
clone size: -
CDR3 length: 11
D gene: -
CDR3 DNA: TGTGCCAGCAGAATCACCGGGGCGCTGTTTTTT
CDR3 protein: CASRITGALFF

V gene: TRBV7-9
J gene: TRBJ2-2
clone size: -
CDR3 length: 14
D gene: -
CDR3 DNA: TGTGCCAGCAGCCCGAGGGGGACGGTTGGCGAGCTGTTTTTT
CDR3 protein: CASSPRGTVGELFF

V gene: TRBV29-1
J gene: TRBJ1-1
clone size: many
CDR3 length: 11
D gene: -
CDR3 DNA: TGCAGCGTCAGGACAGAGCCTGAAGCTTTCTTT
CDR3 protein: CSVRTEPEAFF

V gene: TRBV20-1
J gene: TRBJ1-4
clone size: -
CDR3 length: 16
D gene: -
CDR3 DNA: TGCAGTGCTAGAGATGGAGTCGGGGGTTCAGGTGAAAAACTGTTTTTT
CDR3 protein: CSARDGVGGSGEKLFF

V gene: TRBV30
J gene: TRBJ2-7
clone size: -
CDR3 length: 13
D gene: -
CDR3 DNA: TGTGCCTGGAACAGAGGGGGGACCTACGAGCAGTACTTC
CDR3 protein: CAWNRGGTYEQYF

V gene: TRBV6-5
J gene: TRBJ1-3
clone size: -
CDR3 length: 17
D gene: -
CDR3 DNA: TGTGCCAGCAGCCCCGGGGGCCGACGGGACTACGGCTACACCATATATTTT
CDR3 protein: CASSPGGRRDYGYTIYF

V gene: TRBV2
J gene: TRBJ1-6
clone size: -
CDR3 length: 15
D gene: TRBD1
CDR3 DNA: TGTGCCAGCAGTAGGGACAGGGTCATCAATTCACCCCTCCACTTT
CDR3 protein: CASSRDRVINSPLHF

V gene: TRBV11-2
J gene: TRBJ2-3
clone size: -
CDR3 length: 17
D gene: TRBD2
CDR3 DNA: TGTGCCAGCAGACCAAGGGCCGGGACTAGCGGCACAGATACGCAGTATTTT
CDR3 protein: CASRPRAGTSGTDTQYF

V gene: TRBV4-1
J gene: TRBJ2-7
clone size: many
CDR3 length: 17
D gene: TRBD2
CDR3 DNA: TGCGCCAGCAGCCAAAGACTAGCGGGCAGCGGCGCCTACGAGCAGTACTTC
CDR3 protein: CASSQRLAGSGAYEQYF

V gene: TRBV20-1
J gene: TRBJ1-6
clone size: many
CDR3 length: 13
D gene: -
CDR3 DNA: TGCAGTGCTAGAGTCAGGGAAAATTCACCCCTCCACTTT
CDR3 protein: CSARVRENSPLHF

V gene: TRBV7-2
J gene: TRBJ2-3
clone size: -
CDR3 length: 15
D gene: TRBD2
CDR3 DNA: TGTGCCAGCAGCTTACCGGGGGGGAGCACAGATACGCAGTATTTT
CDR3 protein: CASSLPGGSTDTQYF

V gene: TRBV20-1
J gene: TRBJ2-7
clone size: many
CDR3 length: 15
D gene: TRBD2
CDR3 DNA: TGCAGTGCTAGCGGCGGGCGGGGGGCCGACGGGGAGCAGTACTTC
CDR3 protein: CSASGGRGADGEQYF

V gene: TRBV29-1
J gene: TRBJ1-6
clone size: -
CDR3 length: 13
D gene: TRBD1
CDR3 DNA: TGCAGCGTACGGGACAGGAATAATTCACCCCTCCACTTT
CDR3 protein: CSVRDRNNSPLHF

V gene: TRBV7-8
J gene: TRBJ2-5
clone size: -
CDR3 length: 13
D gene: -
CDR3 DNA: TGTGCCGGCAGCGCAAAATGGGGCGAGACCCAGTACTTC
CDR3 protein: CAGSAKWGETQYF

V gene: TRBV20-1
J gene: TRBJ2-7
clone size: many
CDR3 length: 14
D gene: TRBD2
CDR3 DNA: TGCAGTGCCCCAACTAGCGGGGGGACCTACGAGCAGTACTTC
CDR3 protein: CSAPTSGGTYEQYF

V gene: TRBV4-1
J gene: TRBJ1-2
clone size: -
CDR3 length: 16
D gene: -
CDR3 DNA: TGCGCCAGCCGCGGTTCCCGGGGCAGGGACATATATGGCTACACCTTC
CDR3 protein: CASRGSRGRDIYGYTF

V gene: TRBV10-3
J gene: TRBJ2-2
clone size: many
CDR3 length: 17
D gene: TRBD2
CDR3 DNA: TGTGCCATCAGTGGCGGGCATAGCGGGGCCTTCACCGGGGAGCTGTTTTTT
CDR3 protein: CAISGGHSGAFTGELFF

V gene: TRBV7-9
J gene: TRBJ1-1
clone size: many
CDR3 length: 13
D gene: -
CDR3 DNA: TGTGCCAGCAGCTTGGCGGGGGCGACCGAAGCTTTCTTT
CDR3 protein: CASSLAGATEAFF